The present T cell receptor (beta chain) was sequenced within a study of blood T cell repertoires in COVID-19. Overall study context: PBMCs, B-cell-depleted T cells, or T cells were the source of the cDNA or gDNA that made up the material.

During active infection, Seattle patients enrolled and were then monitored through disease. Assay used: immunoSEQ multiplex PCR; TCRdb lists only in-frame clones, some missing. This table holds roughly 380,000 clones, around 89% found once. The sequencing input was peripheral blood. The sequence derives from a woman aged 40 to 49 with COVID-19, enrolled during active disease.

CDR3 DNA sequence: TGCGCCAGCAGCTTGGTAGGACAGGGGATCACAGATACGCAGTATTTT. Protein: CASSLVGQGITDTQYF. V usage is TRBV5-1 and J usage is TRBJ2-3; 9 bases are shared with TRBD1. With 0 bases clipped from V and 2 bases from J, the junction kept 4 bases outside the gene matches. Per germline, CDR1 SGHRS and CDR2 YFSETQ. There are 16 residues in the CDR3.